Listed here are 26 T cell receptor beta chains from one sample, sequenced in a study of technical replicates of blood from a few donors. Assay used: immunoSEQ multiplex PCR; TCRdb lists only in-frame clones, some missing. The sample consists of about 60,000 clones, around 87% of them appearing once. The specimen was PBMCs. The receptors originated from a human donor in good health. Some clones in this sample may be carry-over from other donors' samples.

V is TRBV27 and J is TRBJ2-3; 12 positions match TRBD2. The germline CDR1 and CDR2 sequences are MNHEY and SMNVEV (reference sequence). This CDR3 has 15 residues. Germline trimming cut 2 bases from V and 8 bases from J; bases unmatched to any gene: 5. The DNA for the CDR3 is TGTGCCAGCAGTTTAGCTAGCGGGAGGGAGGGTACGCAGTATTTT. Translated: CASSLASGREGTQYF.

The chain uses TRBV12-5 and TRBJ2-2; the D gene is possibly TRBD1 (6 bases). Between the trimmed V and J ends, which lost 0 bases and 1 base, there was a span of 9 bases. The CDR3 has 16 residues. CDR1 is LGHNT and CDR2 is FRNRAP in the germline V gene. The CDR3, as DNA: TGTGCTAGTGGTTTGGTAGGGACAATGAACACCGGGGAGCTGTTTTTT. It is translated as CASGLVGTMNTGELFF.

The chain has TRBV18 and TRBJ2-1, with TRBD2 matching 10 bases. V lost 8 bases to trimming and J lost 5 bases; unmatched junction nucleotides: 9. The CDR3 runs 15 residues. Germline lookup yields CDR1 KGHSH and CDR2 LQKENI. The CDR3 DNA sequence: TGTGCCAGCACCGCAGCGGGGGGGATGAACAATGAGCAGTTCTTC. Its protein product is CASTAAGGMNNEQFF.

CDR3: CASSLPGENTGELFF. The CDR3 coding sequence is TGTGCCAGCAGTTTACCGGGGGAGAACACCGGGGAGCTGTTTTTT. The rearrangement joins TRBV27 to TRBJ2-2, with D possibly being TRBD2 (6 bases). Germline V gives CDR1 MNHEY, CDR2 SMNVEV (reference sequence). Trimming removed 2 bases at V and 1 base at J, with 8 bases between. The CDR3 runs to 15 residues.

The CDR3 spells CASRDSMIGNTIYF. DNA for the CDR3: TGTGCCAGCAGGGACAGCATGATTGGAAACACCATATATTTT. V is TRBV6-5 and J is TRBJ1-3; weak D call: TRBD1 (6 bases). The CDR3 is 14 residues long. Germline CDR1 MNHEY, CDR2 SVGAGI. V was clipped by 6 bases and J by 3 bases, with 12 bases between them.

The gene calls are TRBV7-6 and TRBJ1-1; the D is unclear. Trimming took 5 bases from V and 3 from J, leaving 13 bases between them. Germline CDR1 and CDR2: SGHVS and FNYEAQ. The CDR3 loop spans 14 amino acids. The CDR3 spells CASSPRGFDTEAFF. CDR3 nucleotide sequence: TGTGCCAGCAGCCCCCGGGGTTTTGACACTGAAGCTTTCTTT.

The rearrangement joins TRBV5-1 to TRBJ2-1, with 13 bases that match TRBD2. The CDR3 loop spans 15 amino acids. Germline CDR1 reads SGHRS; CDR2 reads YFSETQ. The J segment lost 15 bases and the V segment lost 4 bases, leaving 13 bases of the junction unmatched. The CDR3 is CASSSLPGLAGIRFF. The CDR3 nucleotides are TGCGCCAGCAGCAGCCTCCCGGGACTAGCGGGGATTCGGTTCTTC.

This chain connects TRBV7-2 to TRBJ1-5, with D uncertain. V lost 6 bases, J lost 5 bases, and 14 bases lay in between. There are 14 residues in the CDR3. CDR1 and CDR2 from the germline V gene are SGHTA and FQGNSA. This chain's CDR3 is CASSPRRGDQPQHF. As DNA, the CDR3 is TGTGCCAGCAGTCCTCGACGGGGTGATCAGCCCCAGCATTTT. The entire variable domain, with the rest obtained from reference TRBV7-2 and TRBJ1-5, is as follows: GAGVSQSPSNKVTEKGKDVELRCDPISGHTALYWYRQSLGQGLEFLIYFQGNSAPDKSGLPSDRFSAERTGGSVSTLTIQRTQQEDSAVYLCASSPRRGDQPQHFGDGTRLSIL.

The chain employs TRBV7-9 and TRBJ2-1; no clear D. The germline V gene has CDR1 SEHNR and CDR2 FQNEAQ (reference sequence). V dropped 5 bases and J dropped 9 bases, with 11 bases sitting between them. The CDR3 has 12 residues. The CDR3 DNA sequence: TGTGCCAGCAGCCAACAGATAACTGAGCAGTTCTTC. Encoded protein: CASSQQITEQFF. The full variable domain, with the rest looked up from reference TRBV7-9 and TRBJ2-1, is DTGVSQNPRHKITKRGQNVTFRCDPISEHNRLYWYRQTLGQGPEFLTYFQNEAQLEKSRLLSDRFSAERPKGSFSTLEIQRTEQGDSAMYLCASSQQITEQFFGPGTRLTVL.

This chain links TRBV30 with TRBJ2-3; the D gene is possibly TRBD2 (5 bases). Trimming took off 2 bases at V and 0 bases at J, with 9 bases between the two ends. The germline gives CDR1 GTSNPN, CDR2 SVGIG (reference sequence). The CDR3 has 14 amino acids. For the CDR3, the DNA is TGTGCCTGGAGTCCCTGGACTAGCACAGATACGCAGTATTTT. It translates to CAWSPWTSTDTQYF.

This CDR3 is CASSPEATSTDTQYF. For the CDR3, the DNA is TGCGCCAGCAGCCCCGAGGCGACTAGCACAGATACGCAGTATTTT. This chain links TRBV5-1 with TRBJ2-3; no firm D call. The germline V gene has CDR1 SGHRS and CDR2 YFSETQ. The CDR3 is made up of 15 amino acids. Trimming shortened V by 4 bases and J by 0 bases, and 12 bases separated the two germline ends.

The V and J genes are TRBV4-3 and TRBJ2-7; possible D gene TRBD2, 6 bases. Germline CDR1 LGHNA, CDR2 YSLEER. The V gene lost 0 bases and the J gene lost 7 bases, with 13 bases spanning the gap. The CDR3 is 14 residues long. CDR3 DNA sequence: TGCGCCAGCAGCCAAGATGGAGGGTTTTGGGAGCAGTACTTC. Translation gives CASSQDGGFWEQYF.

V usage is TRBV9 and J usage is TRBJ1-5; TRBD1 might be the D (5 bases). The V gene's germline CDR1 is SGDLS and CDR2 YYNGEE. This CDR3 has 17 amino acids. Trimming left V 2 bases short and J 0 bases short, with 15 bases between. CDR3 amino acids: CASSVSRQGHSNQPQHF. DNA for the CDR3: TGTGCCAGCAGCGTCTCCCGCCAGGGTCATAGCAATCAGCCCCAGCATTTT.

This chain joins TRBV5-5 and TRBJ2-1; TRBD2 aligns across 8 bases. The CDR3 has 16 residues. Per germline, CDR1 SGHKS and CDR2 YYEKEE (reference sequence). V was pared by 4 bases and J by 0 bases, with 6 bases of the junction left unmatched. CDR3 region: CASSPLAGYSYNEQFF. In DNA, the CDR3 is TGTGCCAGCAGCCCTCTAGCGGGTTACTCCTACAATGAGCAGTTCTTC.

V gene TRBV5-4 combines with J gene TRBJ2-3; perhaps TRBD2 as D (5 bases). CDR3 size: 14 residues. Germline CDR1 reads SGHNT; CDR2 reads YYREEE (reference sequence). V lost 3 bases to trimming and J lost 4 bases, with 12 bases between them. The chain's CDR3 is CASSSARVSDTQYF. Written as DNA, the CDR3 is TGTGCCAGCAGCTCTGCGCGGGTATCAGATACGCAGTATTTT.

The rearrangement links TRBV5-1 to TRBJ1-3, with D tentatively TRBD1 (6 bases). The germline V gene encodes CDR1 SGHRS and CDR2 YFSETQ. The length of the CDR3 is 15 residues. With 5 bases removed from V and 0 bases from J, the gap between germline ends came to 12 bases. The CDR3 loop is CASRPDRNSGNTIYF. DNA of the CDR3: TGCGCCAGCAGACCTGACAGGAACTCTGGAAACACCATATATTTT.

V and J are TRBV29-1 and TRBJ1-2; 7 nucleotides agree with TRBD1. The CDR3 is 15 amino acids. Germline V gene data show CDR1 as SQVTM and CDR2 as ANQGSEA. The CDR3: CGVRDSPLVNYGYTF. The CDR3 DNA reads TGCGGGGTACGGGACAGTCCCCTTGTTAACTATGGCTACACCTTC.

The chain joins TRBV5-6 to TRBJ1-3, with TRBD1 as a possible D gene (6 bases). V lost 4 bases and J lost 3, with 20 bases in between. Germline CDR1 SGHDT, CDR2 YYEEEE. This CDR3 contains 17 residues. The CDR3 loop is CASSTLGGGGRGNTIYF. In DNA form, the CDR3 reads TGTGCCAGCAGCACACTGGGAGGGGGGGGCCGTGGAAACACCATATATTTT.

The rearrangement uses TRBV5-1 and TRBJ2-7, with D possibly matching TRBD1 (5 bases). The CDR3 is made up of 14 amino acids. V lost 4 bases, J lost 0 bases, and 11 bases lay in between. From germline, CDR1 is SGHRS and CDR2 YFSETQ. The CDR3 DNA follows: TGCGCCAGCAGCCCGGACACCGTCTCCTACGAGCAGTACTTC. Its protein is CASSPDTVSYEQYF.

This rearrangement joins TRBV29-1 to TRBJ1-5; D gene unclear. In germline, CDR1 is SQVTM, CDR2 ANQGSEA. This CDR3 is 13 amino acids long. Trimming stripped 0 bases from V and 7 bases from J, with 10 bases between. The CDR3 nucleotides read TGCAGCGTTGAAGATATGCCGGGGCAGCCCCAGCATTTT. Residues: CSVEDMPGQPQHF.

V usage is TRBV6-5 and J usage is TRBJ1-1; D gene uncertain. The CDR3 has 13 residues. The germline V gene encodes CDR1 MNHEY and CDR2 SVGAGI. The V and J ends lost 2 bases and 5 bases respectively, with 9 bases between them. The CDR3 reads CASSYTTRTEAFF. Here the CDR3 DNA reads TGTGCCAGCAGTTACACGACGCGGACTGAAGCTTTCTTT.

The chain links TRBV7-2 to TRBJ2-3; 10 nucleotides align to TRBD2. The V and J ends lost 3 bases and 5 bases, in that order; junction bases with no gene match: 11. Germline V CDR1 and CDR2: SGHTA, FQGNSA. This CDR3 contains 17 residues. The CDR3: CASSLLAGGGLGDTQYF. CDR3 nucleotide sequence: TGTGCCAGCAGCTTGTTAGCGGGAGGTGGTCTGGGAGATACGCAGTATTTT.

The rearrangement uses TRBV6-1 and TRBJ1-2; 7 bases fit TRBD1. This CDR3 is 14 amino acids long. V lost 1 base, J lost 3 bases, and 2 bases stayed unmatched. Per the germline V gene, CDR1 is MNHNS and CDR2 is SASEGT. The CDR3 here is CASSEGDRDYGYTF. The DNA of the CDR3 is TGTGCCAGCAGTGAAGGGGACAGAGACTATGGCTACACCTTC.

In the case of this clone: Different DNA sequences within this sample yield the same CDR3. This chain links TRBV4-3 with TRBJ1-3, with D possibly matching TRBD1 (5 bases). The length of the CDR3 is 16 residues. Germline V gene data show CDR1 as LGHNA and CDR2 as YSLEER. Between the trimmed V and J ends, which lost 0 bases and 1 base, there was a span of 10 bases. CDR3 in amino acids: CASSQDRGFSGNTIYF. As DNA, the CDR3 is TGCGCCAGCAGCCAAGACCGGGGGTTTTCTGGAAACACCATATATTTT.

V gene TRBV7-8 combines with J gene TRBJ1-4; unclear D gene. Trimming pared 3 bases from V and 8 bases from J, leaving 13 bases between. This CDR3 contains 14 residues. Per germline, CDR1 SGHVS and CDR2 FQNEAQ. The CDR3 sequence is CASSFAPRGEKLFF. CDR3 nucleotide sequence: TGTGCCAGCAGCTTTGCCCCCCGAGGGGAAAAACTGTTTTTT.

This sequence joins TRBV15 and TRBJ2-1, with D possibly TRBD2 on 6 matching bases. Germline V gene lookup returns CDR1 LNHNV and CDR2 YYDKDF (reference sequence). The CDR3 runs 14 residues. V was pared by 1 base and J by 9 bases, with 13 bases between. This CDR3 reads CATSRVPGVGEQFF. The DNA of the CDR3 is TGTGCCACCAGCAGAGTACCGGGAGTCGGTGAGCAGTTCTTC.